Below, 16 T cell receptor beta chains from the same sample are listed, as sequenced in a study of blood T cell repertoires in COVID-19. The method was immunoSEQ multiplex PCR; TCRdb's version includes in-frame clones alone and lacks a portion of them. Of some 150,000 clones in the sample, around nine tenths are singletons; the top ten hold 3.5% to 4.5%. Sequencing was performed on peripheral blood. These receptors came from a woman aged 40 to 50 with acute or convalescent COVID-19.

The CDR3 bases are TGTGCCAGCACCCCCGAGGGGGACGACTACGAGCAGTACTTC. Its protein is CASTPEGDDYEQYF. The chain recombines TRBV28 with TRBJ2-7, with TRBD1 as a possible D gene (6 bases). V lost 7 bases to trimming and J lost 3 bases, with 16 bases between them. The CDR3 extends over 14 amino acids. Germline V lookup: CDR1 MDHEN, CDR2 SYDVKM.

This rearrangement joins TRBV10-3 to TRBJ1-1; 8 bases are shared with TRBD1. The CDR3 totals 14 residues. Trimming cost V 5 bases and J 6 bases; bases outside gene matches: 8. The germline CDR1 and CDR2 sequences are ENHRY and SYGVKD. CDR3 in amino acids: CAISTHGQGPEAFF. The CDR3 nucleotides are TGTGCCATCAGTACCCACGGACAGGGTCCTGAAGCTTTCTTT.

The CDR3 DNA reads as TGTGCCAGCAAAGTACAGCAGGGTCAGCCCCAGCATTTT. Protein product: CASKVQQGQPQHF. The gene calls are TRBV2 and TRBJ1-5; D is perhaps TRBD1 (5 bases). Germline CDR1 and CDR2: SNHLY and FYNNEI. The V end was cut by 7 bases, the J end by 6 bases, with 13 bases between. The CDR3 is 13 amino acids. The variable domain in full, completed from reference TRBV2 and TRBJ1-5, reads EPEVTQTPSHQVTQMGQEVILRCVPISNHLYFYWYRQILGQKVEFLVSFYNNEISEKSEIFDDQFSVERPDGSNFTLKIRSTKLEDSAMYFCASKVQQGQPQHFGDGTRLSIL.

This clone appeared a single time. This chain connects TRBV30 to TRBJ1-1; D is ambiguous. V lost 3 bases and J lost 7, with 24 bases in between. Germline assignment: CDR1 GTSNPN and CDR2 SVGIG (reference sequence). The CDR3 spans 16 residues. This chain's CDR3 is CAWSPWAGKVRNEAFF. CDR3 in DNA: TGTGCCTGGAGCCCCTGGGCGGGGAAGGTACGCAATGAAGCTTTCTTT. Supplemented by reference TRBV30 and TRBJ1-1, the full variable domain reads SQTIHQWPATLVQPVGSPLSLECTVEGTSNPNLYWYRQAAGRGLQLLFYSVGIGQISSEVPQNLSASRPQDRQFILSSKKLLLSDSGFYLCAWSPWAGKVRNEAFFGQGTRLTVV.

This chain uses TRBV30 with TRBJ2-5, with a tentative D call TRBD2 (6 bases). V was clipped by 2 bases and J by 7 bases, with 11 bases between them. CDR1 GTSNPN and CDR2 SVGIG come from the germline V gene (reference sequence). The CDR3 length is 12 residues. The CDR3 protein is CAWSLEGTTQYF. Here the CDR3 DNA reads TGTGCCTGGAGTCTGGAGGGGACGACCCAGTACTTC.

This CDR3 reads CASSLDLSGNEQFF. The CDR3 coding sequence is TGCGCCAGCAGCTTGGACCTATCGGGCAATGAGCAGTTCTTC. V usage is TRBV5-1 and J usage is TRBJ2-1; D call uncertain. Trimming stripped 0 bases from V and 6 bases from J, with 10 bases between. The CDR3 totals 14 residues. CDR1 SGHRS and CDR2 YFSETQ come from the germline V gene.

This rearrangement joins TRBV10-3 to TRBJ1-1; 9 bases are a match to TRBD1. The junction had 5 bases not matched to a gene; V was cut back by 6 bases and J by 0 bases. Germline values: CDR1 ENHRY, CDR2 SYGVKD. CDR3 length: 15 residues. The DNA of the CDR3 is TGTGCCATCAGCCGGGACAGGGAAATGAACACTGAAGCTTTCTTT. As protein: CAISRDREMNTEAFF.

The chain joins TRBV3-1 (or the pseudogene TRBV3-2) to TRBJ1-1; perhaps TRBD1 as D (6 bases). The germline V gene has CDR1 LGHDT and CDR2 YNNKEL (reference sequence). The V end lost 7 bases, the J end lost 3 bases, and 12 bases lay between the germline ends. CDR3 length: 13 residues. CDR3 residues: CASNSQGYTEAFF. For the CDR3, the DNA is TGTGCCAGCAACTCACAGGGTTACACTGAAGCTTTCTTT.

The V and J genes are TRBV27 and TRBJ1-4, with D possibly matching TRBD1 (6 bases). The germline V gene encodes CDR1 MNHEY and CDR2 SMNVEV (reference sequence). The CDR3 has 14 amino acids. V lost 5 bases and J lost 8, with 15 bases in between. CDR3 in DNA: TGTGCCAGCAGTACAGGGAGGGGGTCGGAAAAACTGTTTTTT. Its translation is CASSTGRGSEKLFF.

The chain has TRBV6-2 or TRBV6-3 and TRBJ1-1; D uncertain. Germline values: CDR1 MNHEY, CDR2 SVGEGT. CDR3 length: 14 residues. Trimming took 3 bases from V and 2 from J, leaving 10 bases between them. The CDR3 reads CASSYVKQNTEAFF. CDR3 nucleotides: TGTGCCAGCAGTTATGTGAAGCAAAACACTGAAGCTTTCTTT.

The V and J genes are TRBV10-3 and TRBJ1-5; 9 nucleotides match TRBD1. Looked up from germline, CDR1 is ENHRY and CDR2 is SYGVKD. V lost 0 bases to trimming and J lost 1 base; unmatched junction nucleotides: 4. CDR3 length: 17 amino acids. CDR3 loop: CAISESRTGDSNQPQHF. The CDR3 DNA sequence: TGTGCCATCAGTGAGTCTAGGACAGGGGACAGCAATCAGCCCCAGCATTTT.

The chain links TRBV4-2 to TRBJ1-5; D is possibly TRBD1 (5 bases). V was cut by 0 bases and J by 2 bases, with 11 bases left in between. Germline CDR1 is LGHNA and CDR2 is YNFKEQ. This CDR3 is 16 amino acids long. The DNA of the CDR3 is TGTGCCAGCAGCCAAGAGGCGGGACTAGGCAATCAGCCCCAGCATTTT. Amino acid sequence: CASSQEAGLGNQPQHF.

V and J are TRBV25-1 and TRBJ2-3; 12 nucleotides align to TRBD1. CDR1 and CDR2 from the germline V gene are MGHDK and SYGVNS. V lost 5 bases, J lost 6 bases, and 9 bases stayed unmatched. The CDR3 totals 16 residues. CDR3: CASSNPGQGAIDTQYF. The DNA of the CDR3 is TGTGCCAGCAGTAACCCGGGACAGGGGGCCATCGATACGCAGTATTTT.

This clone was observed a few times. The chain couples TRBV23-1 to TRBJ2-3; TRBD2 aligns across 9 bases. TRBV23-1 is placed among ORFs of uncertain function. The junction had 17 bases not matched to a gene; V was cut back by 1 base and J by 6 bases. The CDR3 is 19 amino acids. The CDR3 protein is CASSQFGAGGPGRLDTQYF. Here the CDR3 DNA reads TGCGCCAGCAGTCAATTCGGGGCGGGAGGGCCAGGGAGGTTGGATACGCAGTATTTT.

This clone was observed once. The V call is TRBV28, the J call TRBJ1-1; D possibly corresponds to TRBD1 (6 bases). Per germline, CDR1 MDHEN and CDR2 SYDVKM. The CDR3 is 15 amino acids. V dropped 5 bases and J dropped 0 bases, with 13 bases sitting between them. CDR3 amino acids: CASSPGTHMNTEAFF. The DNA for the CDR3 is TGTGCCAGCAGTCCCGGGACACATATGAACACTGAAGCTTTCTTT.

In this sample, this clone turned up a few times. The chain has TRBV28 and TRBJ1-5; D unresolved. In germline, CDR1 is MDHEN, CDR2 SYDVKM. CDR3 length equals 11 residues. V was shortened by 4 bases and J by 6 bases, with 4 bases between the two germline ends. The CDR3 DNA follows: TGTGCCAGCAGTTCTGTTCAGCCCCAGCATTTT. Translated, it gives CASSSVQPQHF.